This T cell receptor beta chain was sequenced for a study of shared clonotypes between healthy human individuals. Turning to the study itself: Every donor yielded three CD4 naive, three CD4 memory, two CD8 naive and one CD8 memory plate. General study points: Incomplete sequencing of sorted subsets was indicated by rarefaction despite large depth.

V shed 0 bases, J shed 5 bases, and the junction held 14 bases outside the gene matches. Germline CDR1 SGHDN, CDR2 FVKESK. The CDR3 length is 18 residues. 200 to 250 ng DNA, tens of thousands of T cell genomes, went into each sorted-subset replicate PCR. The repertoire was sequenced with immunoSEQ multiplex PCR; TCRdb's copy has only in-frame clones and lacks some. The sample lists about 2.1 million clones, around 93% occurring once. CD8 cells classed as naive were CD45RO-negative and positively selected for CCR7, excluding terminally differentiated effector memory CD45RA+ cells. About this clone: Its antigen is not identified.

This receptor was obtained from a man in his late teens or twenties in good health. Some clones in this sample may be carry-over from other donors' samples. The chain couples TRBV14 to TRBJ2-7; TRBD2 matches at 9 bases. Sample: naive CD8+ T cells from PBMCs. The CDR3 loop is CASSQDATSGFLRDEQYF. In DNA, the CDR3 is TGTGCCAGCAGCCAAGATGCGACTAGCGGTTTCTTGAGGGACGAGCAGTACTTC.